This T cell receptor (beta chain) was profiled in a study of graft-versus-host responses after intestinal transplantation. Clones were read by immunoSEQ multiplex PCR, and TCRdb kept only the in-frame ones, dropping some. This sample has 62,000 or so clones, with about 90% found just once. The germline CDR1 and CDR2 sequences are WNHNN and SYGVQD (reference sequence). The CDR3 has 19 amino acids. Germline trimming cut 3 bases from V and 5 bases from J; bases unmatched to any gene: 15. The sequencing here drew on PBMCs, taken 26 days after transplant. V and J are TRBV10-1 and TRBJ2-2, with TRBD2 matching 10 bases. The source of this sequence is a human patient who received an intestinal transplant, so some T cells may come from the graft donor. The CDR3 DNA sequence: TGCGCCAGCAGTGACCCTTATCTAGCGGGGGACGACGAAACCGGGGAGCTGTTTTTT. Translation gives CASSDPYLAGDDETGELFF.